A single sample gave rise to the 23 T cell receptor beta chains below, sequenced in a study of tumor-infiltrating lymphocytes in primary liver carcinoma. Starting material of 500 ng total RNA yielded TCR beta cDNA via a constant-region primer. Slightly modified ARM-PCR with three nested multiplex PCR rounds yielded TCR beta libraries. TRBV1-TRBV30 forward and Cbeta reverse primers drove the first two roughly 11-cycle rounds. TCRdb analysed the multiplex PCR reads with MiXCR anew, one entry per CDR3 protein. The data show 200,000 or so distinct CDR3 sequences, with 65% seen just once and roughly 6.8% held by the top ten. Unsorted whole blood supplied the RNA, and germline DNA was extracted too. The sequenced sample was peripheral blood. All receptors come from a woman in her sixties or seventies with primary liver carcinoma and hepatitis B virus infection.

This sequence joins TRBV21-1 and TRBJ1-5; the table's D gene call, TRBD1, was not cross checked with the DNA. TRBV21-1 is noted as a pseudogene. The CDR3 sequence is 19 residues long. CDR3 bases: TGTGCCAGCAGCAAATTTCCCCCAGGGACGTCGAATCGCAATCAGCCCCAGCATTTT. Translating gives CASSKFPPGTSNRNQPQHF.

The chain employs TRBV5-1 and TRBJ1-1; D is uncertain. The V end was cut by 0 bases, the J end by 2 bases, with 8 bases between. Germline-derived CDR1 and CDR2 are SGHRS and YFSETQ. The CDR3 spans 14 residues. DNA of the CDR3: TGCGCCAGCAGCTTGGATACCGGAAACACTGAAGCTTTCTTT. Protein sequence: CASSLDTGNTEAFF. Drawing the rest from reference TRBV5-1 and TRBJ1-1, the complete variable domain is KAGVTQTPRYLIKTRGQQVTLSCSPISGHRSVSWYQQTPGQGLQFLFEYFSETQRNKGNFPGRFSGRQFSNSRSEMNVSTLELGDSALYLCASSLDTGNTEAFFGQGTRLTVV.

The chain is built from TRBV28 and TRBJ2-3; a weak D match, TRBD2 (5 bases). The CDR3 has 14 amino acids. CDR1 and CDR2 from the germline V gene are MDHEN and SYDVKM. The V end lost 3 bases, the J end lost 3 bases, and 10 bases lay between the germline ends. The CDR3, as DNA: TGTGCCAGCAGTTTGCCGGGGTGGACAGATACGCAGTATTTT. Amino acid sequence: CASSLPGWTDTQYF.

This clonotype was seen once. A read error may explain this, as a much larger clone is one base away. The chain recombines TRBV6-1 with TRBJ1-2, with D perhaps TRBD1 (6 bases). The CDR3 spans 13 residues. V gave up 5 bases and J gave up 7 bases, with 14 bases separating them. Germline V lookup: CDR1 MNHNS, CDR2 SASEGT. The CDR3 loop reads CASSRGRGGGYTF. The DNA for the CDR3 is TGTGCCAGCAGTCGGGGCAGGGGCGGTGGCTACACCTTC.

A word on this clonotype: The CDR3 does not end in the conserved phenylalanine or tryptophan, so this is likely a read error. The chain joins TRBV11-2 to TRBJ2-5; the D is unclear. Germline assignment: CDR1 SGHAT and CDR2 FQNNGV. The CDR3 runs to 14 residues. CDR3 DNA: TGTACCAGCAGCTTAGGATACAACCAAGAGACCCAGTACTTG. Protein product: CTSSLGYNQETQYL.

Concerning this clonotype: Given a much more abundant clone one base away, this may be a read error. The chain combines TRBV6-1 with TRBJ2-7; 8 positions agree with TRBD2. There are 14 residues in the CDR3. Per the germline V gene, CDR1 is MNHNS and CDR2 is SASEGT. Here the CDR3 reads CASSELAGPYGQYF. CDR3 bases: TGTGCCAGCAGTGAACTAGCGGGCCCCTACGGGCAGTACTTC.

A remark on this clonotype: The conserved closing phenylalanine or tryptophan is absent in this CDR3, likely reflecting a read error. The chain is built from TRBV11-2 and TRBJ1-1; D gene unclear. The CDR3 is 14 amino acids. CDR1 is SGHAT, CDR2 FQNNGV, per germline. DNA for the CDR3: TGTGCCAGCAGAGTTGGACCGTGGAACACCGAAGCTTTCTCT. Its translation: CASRVGPWNTEAFS.

This clonotype was counted many times. This sequence joins TRBV6-5 and TRBJ2-5; TRBD2 aligns across 7 bases. V lost 5 bases to trimming and J lost 4 bases; unmatched junction nucleotides: 7. This CDR3 region has 14 residues. The V gene's germline CDR1 is MNHEY and CDR2 SVGAGI. The CDR3 bases are TGTGCCAGCAGTAACCTTCGGGGGGTAGAGACCCAGTACTTC. This sequence encodes CASSNLRGVETQYF.

This clonotype came up a few times. Since a much larger clone is just one base distant, this may be a read error. The V call is TRBV12-3 or TRBV12-4, the J call TRBJ1-4; TRBD1 might be the D (5 bases). This CDR3 comprises 16 residues. This CDR3 reads CASTQASGGVREKLLF. The CDR3 DNA is TGTGCCAGCACACAAGCTTCTGGGGGGGTGCGAGAAAAACTGCTTTTT.

Notes on this clonotype: Since a much larger clone is just one base distant, this may be a read error. This is likely a read error, given that the CDR3 carries no conserved phenylalanine or tryptophan at its end. The chain combines TRBV5-1 with TRBJ2-5, with D possibly matching TRBD2 (6 bases). Germline CDR1 SGHRS, CDR2 YFSETQ. This CDR3 is built from 13 residues. V lost 0 bases, J lost 5 bases, and 8 bases lay in between. This chain's CDR3 is CASSLEGRETQYI. Written as DNA, the CDR3 is TGCGCCAGCAGCTTGGAAGGGAGGGAGACCCAGTACATC.

A remark on this clonotype: One end of the junction is discordant with germline, which a read error may explain. The chain employs TRBV6-1 and TRBJ2-3, with 7 bases lining up with TRBD1. This CDR3 has 17 residues. The germline V gene encodes CDR1 MNHNS and CDR2 SASEGT. CDR3 nucleotides: TGTGCCAGCAGTGTAATGCCGGGACAGAGCGGCACAGATACGCAATATTTT. This translates into CASSVMPGQSGTDTQYF.

This clonotype occurred a few times. This chain joins TRBV7-9 and TRBJ1-6; TRBD1 aligns across 9 bases. With 5 bases clipped from V and 10 bases from J, the junction kept 6 bases outside the gene matches. The V gene's germline CDR1 is SEHNR and CDR2 FQNEAQ (reference sequence). This CDR3 spans 14 amino acids. The CDR3 coding sequence is TGTGCCAGCAGCCGGACAGGGGCTGGATCACCCCTCCACTTT. It codes for CASSRTGAGSPLHF.

The chain recombines TRBV6-5 with TRBJ2-1, with D possibly matching TRBD2 (5 bases). CDR3 length equals 16 residues. Germline V gene data show CDR1 as MNHEY and CDR2 as SVGAGI. V was clipped by 8 bases and J by 2 bases, with 19 bases between them. The CDR3 region has the DNA TGTGCCAGCCCTAGCAAGAAACATACTGCCTACAATGAGCAGTTCTTC. Protein product: CASPSKKHTAYNEQFF.

Remarks on this clonotype: This may come from a read error, since a much larger clone is one base off. The V gene is TRBV12-3 or TRBV12-4, the J gene TRBJ1-2; 10 nucleotides line up with TRBD1. With 7 bases clipped from V and 8 bases from J, the junction kept 10 bases outside the gene matches. The length of the CDR3 is 14 residues. The CDR3 DNA reads TGTGCCAGCATATTCGGGACAGGGGCTGGGGGCTACACCTTC. Encoded protein: CASIFGTGAGGYTF.

Turning to this clonotype: This may come from a read error, since a much larger clone is one base off. The chain joins TRBV12-3 or TRBV12-4 to TRBJ1-2, with D possibly TRBD1 on 5 matching bases. This CDR3 contains 12 residues. V was clipped by 5 bases and J by 9 bases, with 13 bases between them. For the CDR3, the DNA is TGTGCCAGCAGTCCCGACAGTACCTGCTACACCTTC. It translates to CASSPDSTCYTF.

This clonotype was counted once. One end of the junction fails to match germline, which may point to a read error. The chain couples TRBV29-1 to TRBJ2-2; TRBD2 is a possible D gene (5 bases). Germline assignment: CDR1 SQVTM and CDR2 ANQGSEA. This CDR3 contains 14 residues. CDR3 sequence reads: CSAAEWANTGEPFF. In DNA, the CDR3 is TGCAGCGCGGCGGAGTGGGCGAACACCGGGGAGCCGTTTTTT.

The chain joins TRBV4-1 to TRBJ1-2; a possible D gene is TRBD1 (6 bases). The CDR3 has 19 residues. Trimming left V 0 bases short and J 4 bases short, with 24 bases between. Germline V gene sequence: CDR1 MGHRA, CDR2 YSYEKL. The CDR3 loop reads CASSQDLAFRGGYVYGYTF. The CDR3 DNA reads TGCGCCAGCAGCCAAGACCTGGCTTTTCGCGGGGGCTATGTCTATGGCTACACCTTC.

This clonotype was recorded at least ten times. The chain uses TRBV4-2 and TRBJ1-5; D gene uncertain. Germline CDR1 LGHNA, CDR2 YNFKEQ. Trimming pared 3 bases from V and 3 bases from J, leaving 9 bases between. The CDR3 is 14 residues long. The CDR3 spells CASSQRRDNQPQHF. The CDR3 coding sequence is TGTGCCAGCAGCCAGCGACGGGACAATCAGCCCCAGCATTTT.

This chain uses TRBV6-5 with TRBJ2-1, with D maybe TRBD2 (7 bases). Trimming removed 6 bases from V and 4 bases from J, with 28 bases in between. The CDR3 is made up of 19 amino acids. Germline CDR1 reads MNHEY; CDR2 reads SVGAGI. Written as DNA, the CDR3 is TGTGCCAGCAGACTACTCAGTACAAGGGGGGGTTGGGGATACAATGAGCAGTTCTTC. Its translation is CASRLLSTRGGWGYNEQFF.

This clonotype was observed a few times. A much larger clonotype is one base distant, so this may be a read error. No conserved phenylalanine or tryptophan is present at the end of the CDR3, so a read error is the likely explanation. This rearrangement joins TRBV4-2 to TRBJ2-7, with TRBD1 matching 7 bases. The CDR3 extends over 16 amino acids. Germline V CDR1 and CDR2: LGHNA, YNFKEQ. Trimming removed 3 bases from V and 1 base from J; junction bases left unmatched: 9. The CDR3 reads CASSQVHGDRSYEQYL. CDR3 nucleotide sequence: TGTGCCAGCAGCCAGGTACACGGGGACAGATCCTACGAGCAGTACCTC.

This clonotype was seen a handful of times. CDR3 residues: CASRIGGGSGELFF. CDR3 bases: TGTGCCAGCAGGATCGGTGGGGGCTCCGGGGAGCTGTTTTTT. The chain has TRBV7-9 and TRBJ2-2, with D maybe TRBD1 (6 bases). The V end lost 6 bases, the J end lost 6 bases, and 14 bases lay between the germline ends. The CDR3 extends over 14 amino acids. Germline CDR1 and CDR2: SEHNR and FQNEAQ (reference sequence). The complete variable domain, with remaining parts taken from reference TRBV7-9 and TRBJ2-2, reads DTGVSQNPRHKITKRGQNVTFRCDPISEHNRLYWYRQTLGQGPEFLTYFQNEAQLEKSRLLSDRFSAERPKGSFSTLEIQRTEQGDSAMYLCASRIGGGSGELFFGEGSRLTVL.

This clonotype was found many times. J is TRBJ1-1 and V is TRBV12-3 or TRBV12-4; no reliable D call. The CDR3 is 12 amino acids. The V end lost 5 bases, the J end lost 7 bases, and 11 bases lay between the germline ends. As DNA, the CDR3 is TGTGCCAGCAGTCCCAGAGGCAGTGAAGCTTTCTTT. Translation: CASSPRGSEAFF.

The chain uses TRBV4-1 and TRBJ2-7; no firm D call. CDR1 and CDR2 from the germline V gene are MGHRA and YSYEKL. V lost 4 bases, J lost 10 bases, and 29 bases lay in between. CDR3 length equals 17 residues. The CDR3 DNA follows: TGCGCCAGCAGCCTCGGATCCCTCCGGAGCACTACTTACGGACAGTACTTC. This translates into CASSLGSLRSTTYGQYF.